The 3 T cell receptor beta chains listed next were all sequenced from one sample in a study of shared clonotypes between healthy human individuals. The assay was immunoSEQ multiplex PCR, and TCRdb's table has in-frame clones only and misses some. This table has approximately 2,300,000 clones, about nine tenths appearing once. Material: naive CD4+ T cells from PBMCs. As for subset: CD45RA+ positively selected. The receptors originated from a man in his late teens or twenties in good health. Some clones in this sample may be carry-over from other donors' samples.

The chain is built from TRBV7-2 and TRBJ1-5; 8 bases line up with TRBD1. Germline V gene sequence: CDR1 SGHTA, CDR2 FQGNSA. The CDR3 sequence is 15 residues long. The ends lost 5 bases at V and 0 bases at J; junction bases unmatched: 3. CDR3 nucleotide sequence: TGTGCCAGCAGCATTGGACAGGGTAGCAATCAGCCCCAGCATTTT. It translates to CASSIGQGSNQPQHF.

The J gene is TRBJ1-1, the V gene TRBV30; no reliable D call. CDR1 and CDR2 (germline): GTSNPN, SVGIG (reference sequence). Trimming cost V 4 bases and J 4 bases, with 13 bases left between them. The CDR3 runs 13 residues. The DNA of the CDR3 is TGTGCCTGGACCCAAACGGCAGCCACTGAAGCTTTCTTT. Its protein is CAWTQTAATEAFF.

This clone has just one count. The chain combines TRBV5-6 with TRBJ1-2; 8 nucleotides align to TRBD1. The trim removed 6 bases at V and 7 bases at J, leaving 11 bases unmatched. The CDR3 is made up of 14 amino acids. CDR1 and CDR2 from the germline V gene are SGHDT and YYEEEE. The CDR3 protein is CASTRQGLSGGYTF. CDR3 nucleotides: TGTGCCAGCACCAGACAGGGGCTTTCGGGTGGCTACACCTTC.